The T cell receptor beta chain described here comes from a study of Ad26.COV2.S vaccination and SARS-CoV-2 variants. The V and J ends lost 0 bases and 2 bases respectively, with 9 bases between them. Germline CDR1 reads SGHDT; CDR2 reads YYEEEE. This CDR3 has 15 residues. Profiled with immunoSEQ multiplex PCR; TCRdb holds only in-frame clones, not every one. The sample holds over 450,000 clones, around 89% seen once. Regarding the study as a whole: Substantial post-vaccination breadth of spike-specific CD8+ and CD4+ T cell responses was reported.

Concerning this clone itself: Its matching antigen is unknown.

Documented treatment: 15 to 20 received Ad26.COV2.S at low or high dose, single or two shots; 5 received placebo; per-sample allocation not given. The study sampled participants on day 63 after the first vaccine or placebo injection. The TCR comes from a person aged 18-65 years who received the Ad26.COV2.S COVID-19 vaccine or a placebo. The V call is TRBV5-6, the J call TRBJ1-3; tentative D call: TRBD1 (5 bases). The sample here was peripheral blood, taken in a trial of Ad26.COV2.S vaccine versus placebo. CDR3 DNA: TGTGCCAGCAGCTTGGGTGGGGGACCTGGAAACACCATATATTTT. Residues: CASSLGGGPGNTIYF.